This TCR beta chain is drawn from a study of blood T cells in healthy people across ages. Findings and caveats of the study: Per million T cells, TCR beta diversity dropped about linearly as age rose.

Together with a sample-barcoded 5' primer, a J-beta primer mix was included in a second PCR lasting about 7 to 11 cycles. TCRdb re-called the 5' RACE reads through MiXCR, storing one row per CDR3 protein. The sample consists of hundreds of thousands of distinct CDR3 sequences, about 53% of them appearing once. CDR3 length: 12 amino acids. CDR1 is SQVTM, CDR2 ANQGSEA, per germline. In the case of this clonotype: As yet, its antigen is unknown. The junction departs from germline at one end; a sequencing error may be responsible.

The sample was blood. This TCR was sampled from an elderly man in good health. The chain links TRBV29-1 to TRBJ1-1; D is ambiguous. As DNA, the CDR3 is TGCAGCGTTGCACAGATGAACGCTGAAGCTTTCTTT. Translated, it gives CSVAQMNAEAFF.